These 19 T cell receptor beta chains were sequenced from one sample in a study of early T cells in non-severe SARS-CoV-2 infection. Using its own MiXCR run on the 5' RACE reads, TCRdb lists one record per CDR3 protein. The sample records fewer than 70,000 distinct CDR3 sequences, over 9.5% being singletons. Sequencing input: whole blood. These receptor sequences come from an adult who was a healthcare worker with PCR-confirmed SARS-CoV-2 infection or an uninfected control (not recorded which).

This clonotype was counted ten times or more. The rearrangement uses TRBV27 and TRBJ2-5; TRBD1 matches 9 bases. Germline V gene data show CDR1 as MNHEY and CDR2 as SMNVEV (reference sequence). V shed 4 bases, J shed 5 bases, and the junction held 2 bases outside the gene matches. This CDR3 region has 13 residues. The CDR3 coding sequence is TGTGCCAGCAGTTACAGGGGGCGGGAGACCCAGTACTTC. It specifies CASSYRGRETQYF.

This clonotype has ten or more counts. The chain recombines TRBV19 with TRBJ1-5; tentatively, D is TRBD1 (6 bases). Trimming cost V 9 bases and J 0 bases, with 21 bases left between them. Germline CDR1 is LNHDA and CDR2 is SQIVND (reference sequence). CDR3 length: 17 residues. The CDR3 reads CASSYREGIFSNQPQHF. CDR3 DNA: TGTGCCAGCAGTTACAGGGAGGGGATCTTTAGCAATCAGCCCCAGCATTTT. The variable domain in full, with the rest retrieved from reference TRBV19 and TRBJ1-5, is DGGITQSPKYLFRKEGQNVTLSCEQNLNHDAMYWYRQDPGQGLRLIYYSQIVNDFQKGDIAEGYSVSREKKESFPLTVTSAQKNPTAFYLCASSYREGIFSNQPQHFGDGTRLSIL.

The chain employs TRBV16 and TRBJ1-2; D is ambiguous. Germline CDR1 is KGHSY and CDR2 is FQNENV. V was cut by 4 bases and J by 3 bases, with 12 bases left in between. The CDR3 has 14 residues. In DNA form, the CDR3 reads TGTGCCAGCAGCCGAATTGGAGGTGACTATGGCTACACCTTC. Translated: CASSRIGGDYGYTF.

This clonotype appeared many times. This chain links TRBV10-2 with TRBJ1-2, with 9 bases lining up with TRBD1. The V and J ends lost 8 bases and 7 bases, in that order; junction bases with no gene match: 17. Germline CDR1 WSHSY, CDR2 SAAADI. This CDR3 is 16 amino acids long. The CDR3 spells CASGVIRTGAFSGYTF. DNA of the CDR3: TGCGCCAGCGGCGTTATCCGGACAGGGGCCTTCTCTGGCTACACCTTC.

This clonotype has at least ten counts. The rearrangement joins TRBV30 to TRBJ1-5; unclear D gene. The CDR3 is 13 amino acids. V was clipped by 0 bases and J by 3 bases, with 6 bases between them. Germline CDR1 GTSNPN, CDR2 SVGIG (reference sequence). CDR3 nucleotides: TGTGCCTGGAGTGTACAGAACAATCAGCCCCAGCATTTT. Protein: CAWSVQNNQPQHF.

Ten or more counts support this clonotype. V usage is TRBV11-2 and J usage is TRBJ2-1; 9 bases agree with TRBD1. CDR1 and CDR2 (germline): SGHAT, FQNNGV. V gave up 7 bases and J gave up 3 bases; unmatched junction bases: 10. The length of the CDR3 is 16 residues. DNA of the CDR3: TGTGCCAGCACCGCCCCCACAGGGGGCCTCTACAATGAGCAGTTCTTC. Its protein product is CASTAPTGGLYNEQFF. The complete variable domain, with remaining parts taken from reference TRBV11-2 and TRBJ2-1, reads EAGVAQSPRYKIIEKRQSVAFWCNPISGHATLYWYQQILGQGPKLLIQFQNNGVVDDSQLPKDRFSAERLKGVDSTLKIQPAKLEDSAVYLCASTAPTGGLYNEQFFGPGTRLTVL.

This clonotype came up a few times. The chain links TRBV12-3 or TRBV12-4 to TRBJ1-1; D remains unclear. V was shortened by 5 bases and J by 5 bases, with 9 bases between the two germline ends. The CDR3 is made up of 12 amino acids. In nucleotides, the CDR3 is TGTGCCAGCAGTCGACGGGGAACTGAAGCTTTCTTT. Its translation is CASSRRGTEAFF.

J is TRBJ2-7 and V is TRBV20-1; 12 positions match TRBD1. Per the germline V gene, CDR1 is DFQATT and CDR2 is SNEGSKA (reference sequence). J lost 6 bases, V lost 4 bases, and 7 bases had no gene match. The CDR3 has 14 residues. This chain's CDR3 is CSAITGTGGSEQYF. CDR3 DNA: TGCAGTGCTATAACCGGGACAGGGGGCAGCGAGCAGTACTTC.

This clonotype was observed at least ten times. The chain recombines TRBV29-1 with TRBJ2-4; D is perhaps TRBD1 or TRBD2 (5 bases each). CDR1 and CDR2 from the germline V gene are SQVTM and ANQGSEA. The CDR3 totals 17 residues. V lost 1 base, J lost 3 bases, and 19 bases lay in between. The CDR3 sequence: CSVEGQGVGLYKNIQYF. The CDR3 DNA reads TGCAGCGTTGAAGGGCAGGGAGTGGGATTATACAAAAACATTCAGTACTTC.

This clonotype was seen more than once but under ten times. As DNA, the CDR3 is TGTGCCAGCAGTTTATCTGGGACAGCCGTCTACGAGCAGTACTTC. Its protein is CASSLSGTAVYEQYF. The chain is built from TRBV27 and TRBJ2-7; 7 nucleotides agree with TRBD1. Per germline, CDR1 MNHEY and CDR2 SMNVEV (reference sequence). This CDR3 is 15 amino acids long. Trimming took 0 bases from V and 3 from J; bases not matched to a gene: 5.

At least ten counts were recorded for this clonotype. V usage is TRBV7-9 and J usage is TRBJ2-3, with TRBD2 matching over 7 bases. Germline trimming cut 5 bases from V and 8 bases from J; bases unmatched to any gene: 4. The CDR3 runs 12 residues. Germline values: CDR1 SEHNR, CDR2 FQNEAQ (reference sequence). CDR3 sequence (DNA): TGTGCCAGCAGCCCTAGCGGAGGTACGCAGTATTTT. Translating gives CASSPSGGTQYF.

This clonotype was observed many times. CDR3 sequence reads: CASSLADRGLGYTF. The CDR3 bases are TGTGCCAGCAGCTTAGCGGACAGGGGGCTCGGCTACACCTTC. The J gene is TRBJ1-2, the V gene TRBV7-9, with 11 bases aligning to TRBD1. This CDR3 comprises 14 residues. V trimming: 0 bases; J trimming: 8 bases; junction bases outside the gene matches: 2. The germline gives CDR1 SEHNR, CDR2 FQNEAQ (reference sequence).

As DNA, the CDR3 is TGTGCCAGCAGCTTAGCGCTGGCACAGGGGGTATTTGGCTACACCTTC. It translates to CASSLALAQGVFGYTF. This chain connects TRBV7-2 to TRBJ1-2, with 8 bases lining up with TRBD1. The V gene's germline CDR1 is SGHTA and CDR2 FQGNSA. V lost 0 bases and J lost 7; bases outside the gene matches: 10. The CDR3 is 16 amino acids.

The rearrangement uses TRBV11-3 and TRBJ2-1; D possibly matches TRBD1 or TRBD2 (5 bases each). The CDR3 is made up of 13 amino acids. V dropped 1 base and J dropped 9 bases, with 10 bases sitting between them. CDR1 and CDR2 from the germline V gene are SGHNT and YENEEA. CDR3 sequence: CASSLVMRGEQFF. The CDR3, as DNA: TGTGCCAGCAGCTTAGTAATGAGGGGTGAGCAGTTCTTC. Based on the CDR3 plus reference TRBV11-3 and TRBJ2-1, the full variable domain is EAGVVQSPRYKIIEKKQPVAFWCNPISGHNTLYWYLQNLGQGPELLIRYENEEAVDDSQLPKDRFSAERLKGVDSTLKIQPAELGDSAVYLCASSLVMRGEQFFGPGTRLTVL.

This clonotype was recorded at least ten times. The DNA for the CDR3 is TGTGCCAGTAGTAGAGGACAGGGCACAGATACGCAGTATTTT. Protein: CASSRGQGTDTQYF. The chain recombines TRBV19 with TRBJ2-3, with 7 bases identical to TRBD1. The V gene end was trimmed by 4 bases and the J gene end by 1 base; junction bases not matched to a gene: 2. Germline CDR1 LNHDA, CDR2 SQIVND (reference sequence). CDR3 length equals 14 residues.

This clonotype occurred many times. The V and J genes are TRBV11-2 and TRBJ2-3; D possibly corresponds to TRBD1 (6 bases). Germline lookup yields CDR1 SGHAT and CDR2 FQNNGV. The CDR3 is 15 amino acids. Trimming took off 1 base at V and 3 bases at J, with 11 bases between the two ends. CDR3: CASSLGTARTDTQYF. CDR3 nucleotide sequence: TGTGCCAGCAGCTTAGGGACAGCAAGAACAGATACGCAGTATTTT.

This clonotype has a count of ten or more. The chain couples TRBV6-1 to TRBJ2-1, with TRBD2 matching 14 bases. Losses at the gene ends were 4 bases for V and 12 bases for J; bases not matched to a gene: 5. This CDR3 contains 14 residues. Germline loops: CDR1 MNHNS, CDR2 SASEGT. In nucleotides, the CDR3 is TGTGCCAGCAGTGCGGGACTAGCGGGAGTGGTGCAGTTCTTC. Encoded protein: CASSAGLAGVVQFF.

This clonotype was seen repeatedly, ten times or more. This chain connects TRBV7-9 to TRBJ2-1; TRBD2 aligns across 9 bases. Germline V lookup: CDR1 SEHNR, CDR2 FQNEAQ (reference sequence). The CDR3 has 16 amino acids. V lost 5 bases and J lost 5; bases outside the gene matches: 10. CDR3 nucleotides: TGTGCCAGCAGCCCCCCGGGACTAGCAAATAACAATGAGCAGTTCTTC. Its protein is CASSPPGLANNNEQFF.

CDR3 sequence reads: CASRGTGREEQYF. Here the CDR3 DNA reads TGTGCCAGCAGAGGGACGGGCCGCGAGGAGCAGTACTTC. This chain links TRBV6-5 with TRBJ2-7; D is tentatively TRBD1 or TRBD2 (5 bases each). The length of the CDR3 is 13 residues. V lost 6 bases to trimming and J lost 7 bases, with 16 bases between them. The germline V gene encodes CDR1 MNHEY and CDR2 SVGAGI.